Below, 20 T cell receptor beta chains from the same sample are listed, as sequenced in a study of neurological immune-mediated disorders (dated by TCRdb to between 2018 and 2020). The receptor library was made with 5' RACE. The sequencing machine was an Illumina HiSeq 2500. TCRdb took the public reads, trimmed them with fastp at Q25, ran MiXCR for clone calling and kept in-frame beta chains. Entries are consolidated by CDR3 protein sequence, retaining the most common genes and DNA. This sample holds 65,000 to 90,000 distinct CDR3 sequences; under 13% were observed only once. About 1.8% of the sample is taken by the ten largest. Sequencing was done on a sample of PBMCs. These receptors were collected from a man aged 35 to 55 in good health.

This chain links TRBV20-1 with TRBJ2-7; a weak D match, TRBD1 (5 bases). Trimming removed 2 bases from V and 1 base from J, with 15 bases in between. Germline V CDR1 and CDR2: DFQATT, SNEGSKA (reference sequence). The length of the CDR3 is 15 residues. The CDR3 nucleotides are TGCAGTGCTAGACCTCTATTGGGGCAATCCTACGAGCAGTACTTC. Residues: CSARPLLGQSYEQYF.

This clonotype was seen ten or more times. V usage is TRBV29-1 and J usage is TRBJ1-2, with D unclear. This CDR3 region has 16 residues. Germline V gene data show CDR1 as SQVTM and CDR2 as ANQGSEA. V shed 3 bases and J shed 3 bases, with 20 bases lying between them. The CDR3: CSVDGREGNRDYGYTF. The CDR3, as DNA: TGCAGCGTTGATGGAAGGGAGGGAAATAGGGACTATGGCTACACCTTC. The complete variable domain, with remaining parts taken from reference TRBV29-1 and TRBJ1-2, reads SAVISQKPSRDICQRGTSLTIQCQVDSQVTMMFWYRQQPGQSLTLIATANQGSEATYESGFVIDKFPISRPNLTFSTLTVSNMSPEDSSIYLCSVDGREGNRDYGYTFGSGTRLTVV.

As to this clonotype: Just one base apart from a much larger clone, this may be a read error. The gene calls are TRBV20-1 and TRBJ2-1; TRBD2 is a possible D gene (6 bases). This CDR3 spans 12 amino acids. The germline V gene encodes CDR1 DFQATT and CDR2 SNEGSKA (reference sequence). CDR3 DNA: TGCAGTGCTACTGGACTAACCAATGAGCAGCTCTTC. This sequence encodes CSATGLTNEQLF.

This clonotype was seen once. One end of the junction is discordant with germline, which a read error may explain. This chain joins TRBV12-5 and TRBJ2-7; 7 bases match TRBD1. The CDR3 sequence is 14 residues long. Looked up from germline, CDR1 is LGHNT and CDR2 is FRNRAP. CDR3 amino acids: CASGSGDRLYEQNF. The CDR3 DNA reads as TGTGCTAGTGGTTCCGGGGACAGACTTTACGAGCAGAACTTC.

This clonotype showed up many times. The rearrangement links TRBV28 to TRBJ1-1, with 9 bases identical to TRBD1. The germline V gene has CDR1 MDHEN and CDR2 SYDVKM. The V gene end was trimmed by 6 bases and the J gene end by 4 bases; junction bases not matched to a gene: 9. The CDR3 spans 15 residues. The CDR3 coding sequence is TGTGCCAGCAGGGAACAGGGGGCGCGGGGCACTGAAGCTTTCTTT. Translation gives CASREQGARGTEAFF.

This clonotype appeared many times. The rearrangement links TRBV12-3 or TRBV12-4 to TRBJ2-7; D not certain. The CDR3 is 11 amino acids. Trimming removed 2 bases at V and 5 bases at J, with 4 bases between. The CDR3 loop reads CASSLYHEQYF. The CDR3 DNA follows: TGTGCCAGCAGTTTATATCACGAGCAGTACTTC.

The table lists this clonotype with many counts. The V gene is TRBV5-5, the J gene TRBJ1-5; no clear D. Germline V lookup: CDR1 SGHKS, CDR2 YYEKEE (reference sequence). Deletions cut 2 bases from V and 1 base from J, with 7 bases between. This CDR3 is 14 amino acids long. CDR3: CASSLSVSNQPQHF. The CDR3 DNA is TGTGCCAGCAGCTTAAGTGTGAGCAATCAGCCCCAGCATTTT.

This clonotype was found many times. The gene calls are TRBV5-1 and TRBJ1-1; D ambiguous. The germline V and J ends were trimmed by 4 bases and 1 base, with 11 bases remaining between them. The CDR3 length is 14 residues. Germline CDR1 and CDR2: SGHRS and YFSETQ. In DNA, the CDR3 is TGCGCCAGCAGCATGATTCGGGAGAACACTGAAGCTTTCTTT. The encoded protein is CASSMIRENTEAFF.

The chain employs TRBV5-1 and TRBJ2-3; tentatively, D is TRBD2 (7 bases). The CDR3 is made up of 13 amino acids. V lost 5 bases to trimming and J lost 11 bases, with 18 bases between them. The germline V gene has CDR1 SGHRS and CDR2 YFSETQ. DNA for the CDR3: TGCGCCAGCAGTGAAATCGTCGGGGGGCAGCAGTATTTT. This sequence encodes CASSEIVGGQQYF. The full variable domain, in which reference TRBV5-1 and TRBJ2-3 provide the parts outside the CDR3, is KAGVTQTPRYLIKTRGQQVTLSCSPISGHRSVSWYQQTPGQGLQFLFEYFSETQRNKGNFPGRFSGRQFSNSRSEMNVSTLELGDSALYLCASSEIVGGQQYFGPGTRLTVL.

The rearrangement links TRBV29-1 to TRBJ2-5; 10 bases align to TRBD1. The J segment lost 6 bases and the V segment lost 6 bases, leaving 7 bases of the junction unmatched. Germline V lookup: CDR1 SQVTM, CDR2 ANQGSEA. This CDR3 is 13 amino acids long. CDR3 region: CSVVGQGTQTQYF. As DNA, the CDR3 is TGCAGCGTGGTGGGACAGGGGACGCAGACCCAGTACTTC.

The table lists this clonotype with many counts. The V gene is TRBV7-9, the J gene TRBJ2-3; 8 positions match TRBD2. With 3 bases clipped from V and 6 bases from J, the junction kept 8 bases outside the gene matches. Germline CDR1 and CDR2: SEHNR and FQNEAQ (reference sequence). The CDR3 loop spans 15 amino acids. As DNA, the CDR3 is TGTGCCAGCAGCTTCGGCGGGGGGCCAGCCGATACGCAGTATTTT. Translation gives CASSFGGGPADTQYF.

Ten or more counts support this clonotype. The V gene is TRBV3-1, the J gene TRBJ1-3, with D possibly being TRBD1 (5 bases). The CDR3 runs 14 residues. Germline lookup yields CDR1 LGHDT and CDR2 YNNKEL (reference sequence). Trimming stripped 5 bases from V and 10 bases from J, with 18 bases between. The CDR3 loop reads CASSYRDGPGTIYF. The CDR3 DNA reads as TGTGCCAGCAGCTACCGGGACGGGCCGGGGACCATATATTTT.

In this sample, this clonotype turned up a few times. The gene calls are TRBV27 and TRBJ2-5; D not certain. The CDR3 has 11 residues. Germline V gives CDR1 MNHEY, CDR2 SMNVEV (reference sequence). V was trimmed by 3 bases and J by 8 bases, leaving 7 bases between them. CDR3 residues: CASSLPPTQYF. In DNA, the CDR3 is TGTGCCAGCAGTTTGCCCCCCACCCAGTACTTC.

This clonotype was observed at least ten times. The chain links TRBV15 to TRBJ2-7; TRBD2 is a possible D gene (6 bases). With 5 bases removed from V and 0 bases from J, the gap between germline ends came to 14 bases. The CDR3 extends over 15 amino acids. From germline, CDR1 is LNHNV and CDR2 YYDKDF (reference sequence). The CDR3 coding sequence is TGTGCCACCAGCCCAGGAGGGAGCTTCTCCTACGAGCAGTACTTC. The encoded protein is CATSPGGSFSYEQYF. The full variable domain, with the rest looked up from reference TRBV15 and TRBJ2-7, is DAMVIQNPRYQVTQFGKPVTLSCSQTLNHNVMYWYQQKSSQAPKLLFHYYDKDFNNEADTPDNFQSRRPNTSFCFLDIRSPGLGDTAMYLCATSPGGSFSYEQYFGPGTRLTVT.

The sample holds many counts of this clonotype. DNA for the CDR3: TGTGCCAGCAGTCGGGCAGGGGTCCTTGGCGAGCAGTACTTC. It codes for CASSRAGVLGEQYF. The rearrangement joins TRBV12-3 or TRBV12-4 to TRBJ2-7; possible D gene TRBD1, 6 bases. V was pared by 5 bases and J by 6 bases, with 17 bases between. The CDR3 covers 14 residues.

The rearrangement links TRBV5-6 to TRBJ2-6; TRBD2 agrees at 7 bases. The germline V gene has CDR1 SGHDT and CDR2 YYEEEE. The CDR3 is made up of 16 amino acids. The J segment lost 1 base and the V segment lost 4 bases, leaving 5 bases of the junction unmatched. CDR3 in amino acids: CASSLPGGSGANVLTF. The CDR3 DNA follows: TGTGCCAGCAGCCTCCCCGGGGGGTCTGGGGCCAACGTCCTGACTTTC.

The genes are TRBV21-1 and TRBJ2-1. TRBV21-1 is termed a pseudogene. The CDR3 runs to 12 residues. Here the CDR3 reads CASSKVSVEQFF. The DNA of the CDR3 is TGTGCCAGCAGCAAAGTCAGCGTTGAGCAGTTCTTC.

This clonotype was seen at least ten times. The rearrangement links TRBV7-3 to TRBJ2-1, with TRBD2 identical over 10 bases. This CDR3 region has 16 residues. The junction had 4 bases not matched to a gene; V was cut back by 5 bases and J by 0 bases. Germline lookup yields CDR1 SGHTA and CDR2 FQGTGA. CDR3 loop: CASSPASGSSYNEQFF. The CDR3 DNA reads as TGTGCCAGCAGCCCCGCTAGCGGGAGCTCCTACAATGAGCAGTTCTTC.

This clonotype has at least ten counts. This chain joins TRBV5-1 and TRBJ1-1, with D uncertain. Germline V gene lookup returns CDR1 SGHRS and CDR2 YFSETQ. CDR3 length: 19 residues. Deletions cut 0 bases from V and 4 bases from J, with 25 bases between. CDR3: CASSLENIDDRRVATEAFF. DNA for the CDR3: TGCGCCAGCAGCTTGGAGAATATTGACGACCGCCGCGTGGCCACTGAAGCTTTCTTT.

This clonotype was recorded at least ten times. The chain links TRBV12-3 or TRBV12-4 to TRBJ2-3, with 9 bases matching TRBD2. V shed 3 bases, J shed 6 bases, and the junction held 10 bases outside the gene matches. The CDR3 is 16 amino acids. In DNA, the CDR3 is TGTGCCAGCAGTTTCCGGCGGGGGGGGGATAGGGATACGCAGTATTTT. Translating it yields CASSFRRGGDRDTQYF.